These 20 T cell receptor beta chains originate from one sample sequenced in a study of cytomegalovirus exposure and HLA in healthy donors. PCR used 60 Vbeta primers and 13 Jbeta primers. Assay used: immunoSEQ multiplex PCR; TCRdb lists only in-frame clones, some missing. Of 160,000 or so clones listed, roughly 80% are singletons. Sequenced sample: PBMCs. These receptors all stem from a man aged 45-65 years in good health and CMV-seropositive.

The chain combines TRBV10-2 with TRBJ1-3; D remains unclear. Trimming pared 3 bases from V and 0 bases from J, leaving 6 bases between. The germline CDR1 and CDR2 sequences are WSHSY and SAAADI. CDR3 size: 14 residues. The CDR3 nucleotides read TGCGCCAGCAGTGATACTGCCTCTGGAAACACCATATATTTT. It specifies CASSDTASGNTIYF.

The CDR3 loop reads CASSRKTSGSNEQFF. The CDR3 DNA reads TGTGCCAGCAGCCGAAAGACTAGCGGGAGCAATGAGCAGTTCTTC. The rearrangement uses TRBV7-3 and TRBJ2-1, with TRBD2 identical over 12 bases. Germline trimming cut 5 bases from V and 6 bases from J; bases unmatched to any gene: 5. The length of the CDR3 is 15 residues. Germline CDR1 and CDR2: SGHTA and FQGTGA.

This clone has a handful of counts. The chain has TRBV28 and TRBJ1-6, with D uncertain. Germline CDR1 and CDR2: MDHEN and SYDVKM. This CDR3 has 16 residues. Trimming stripped 1 base from V and 0 bases from J, with 7 bases between. The CDR3 sequence is CASSLYADSYNSPLHF. The CDR3 DNA follows: TGTGCCAGCAGTTTATATGCAGACTCCTATAATTCACCCCTCCACTTT.

This sequence joins TRBV5-1 and TRBJ1-5, with D perhaps TRBD1 (6 bases). V lost 4 bases, J lost 7 bases, and 15 bases lay in between. The germline V gene encodes CDR1 SGHRS and CDR2 YFSETQ. The CDR3 runs 14 residues. The CDR3, as DNA: TGCGCCAGCAGCCCAATCGCGGGGGCCCAGCCCCAGCATTTT. This sequence encodes CASSPIAGAQPQHF.

The chain combines TRBV19 with TRBJ2-2; 7 positions match TRBD2. The germline V gene has CDR1 LNHDA and CDR2 SQIVND (reference sequence). There are 17 residues in the CDR3. V gave up 2 bases and J gave up 0 bases; unmatched junction bases: 6. CDR3 nucleotides: TGTGCCAGTAGTATACTGGCGGGGGACGCGAACACCGGGGAGCTGTTTTTT. Translation gives CASSILAGDANTGELFF.

This clone was detected only a few times. V and J are TRBV9 and TRBJ1-3, with TRBD1 matching 7 bases. Trimming took 3 bases from V and 4 from J; bases not matched to a gene: 19. Per germline, CDR1 SGDLS and CDR2 YYNGEE. CDR3 size: 19 residues. The CDR3 spells CASSESTGDNRAVGNTIYF. CDR3 in DNA: TGTGCCAGCAGCGAGTCAACAGGGGACAATCGGGCGGTAGGAAACACCATATATTTT.

The V gene is TRBV2, the J gene TRBJ2-3; weak D call: TRBD1 (6 bases). The CDR3 extends over 14 amino acids. V was clipped by 5 bases and J by 6 bases, with 15 bases between them. The germline V gene encodes CDR1 SNHLY and CDR2 FYNNEI. CDR3 amino acids: CASSLNQGRDTQYF. CDR3 sequence (DNA): TGTGCCAGCAGTCTCAATCAGGGGCGCGATACGCAGTATTTT.

The chain employs TRBV2 and TRBJ2-5, with no clear D. Germline loops: CDR1 SNHLY, CDR2 FYNNEI. V was shortened by 6 bases and J by 3 bases, with 17 bases between the two germline ends. The CDR3 is made up of 15 amino acids. The CDR3 DNA sequence: TGTGCCAGCAGGGCCGTAAGCGCCGGTAAAGAGACCCAGTACTTC. Amino acid sequence: CASRAVSAGKETQYF.

This chain uses TRBV19 with TRBJ2-1; TRBD2 matches at 7 bases. The CDR3 covers 14 residues. Trimming took 6 bases from V and 6 from J; bases not matched to a gene: 8. CDR1 is LNHDA and CDR2 is SQIVND in the germline V gene (reference sequence). CDR3 DNA: TGTGCCAGTAGAGGTCTAGCGGCCCCCAATGAGCAGTTCTTC. Protein sequence: CASRGLAAPNEQFF.

The gene calls are TRBV4-2 and TRBJ2-2; 7 bases are a match to TRBD2. In germline, CDR1 is LGHNA, CDR2 YNFKEQ. V lost 0 bases, J lost 5 bases, and 6 bases stayed unmatched. CDR3 size: 16 residues. For the CDR3, the DNA is TGTGCCAGCAGCCAAGATACGGGGGGACGGACCGGGGAGCTGTTTTTT. This translates into CASSQDTGGRTGELFF.

As concerns this clone: The same CDR3 can be traced to other DNA sequences in this sample. The chain is built from TRBV28 and TRBJ1-1, with D tentatively TRBD1 (5 bases). Trimming removed 6 bases at V and 3 bases at J, with 11 bases between. The germline CDR1 and CDR2 sequences are MDHEN and SYDVKM. This CDR3 spans 13 amino acids. Written as DNA, the CDR3 is TGTGCCAGCAGCTGGGGGGGGTACACTGAAGCTTTCTTT. Its protein product is CASSWGGYTEAFF.

The chain uses TRBV27 and TRBJ2-7; 7 bases are a match to TRBD1. The germline gives CDR1 MNHEY, CDR2 SMNVEV (reference sequence). The V and J ends lost 6 bases and 3 bases, in that order; junction bases with no gene match: 17. The length of the CDR3 is 17 residues. The CDR3 is CASSFLGDSGYFYEQYF. In DNA, the CDR3 is TGTGCCAGCAGCTTCTTGGGGGACAGTGGGTACTTCTACGAGCAGTACTTC.

The chain carries TRBV9 and TRBJ2-7, with 9 bases fitting TRBD2. Per the germline V gene, CDR1 is SGDLS and CDR2 is YYNGEE. With V trimmed by 4 bases and J by 2 bases, 10 bases remained unmatched. CDR3 length equals 16 residues. CDR3 sequence (DNA): TGTGCCAGCAGCCCCCGTCGAGCGGGAGGACCCTACGAGCAGTACTTC. This codes for CASSPRRAGGPYEQYF.

This sequence joins TRBV2 and TRBJ2-5, with 7 positions matching TRBD1. After removal of 6 bases from V and 7 bases from J, the junction contained 11 bases not matched to a gene. This CDR3 contains 14 residues. The V gene's germline CDR1 is SNHLY and CDR2 FYNNEI. CDR3 residues: CASSQQTGWGTQYF. In DNA, the CDR3 is TGTGCCAGCAGCCAGCAGACAGGGTGGGGGACCCAGTACTTC.

The chain recombines TRBV28 with TRBJ2-2, with 7 bases fitting TRBD2. CDR3 length equals 16 residues. The V gene's germline CDR1 is MDHEN and CDR2 SYDVKM. The V segment lost 5 bases and the J segment 0 bases; nucleotides outside the gene matches: 6. CDR3 region: CASSTGGLSNTGELFF. CDR3 nucleotides: TGTGCCAGCAGTACGGGGGGACTATCGAACACCGGGGAGCTGTTTTTT.

The rearrangement joins TRBV7-6 to TRBJ2-7, with 10 bases lining up with TRBD2. The CDR3 runs 16 residues. Germline CDR1 SGHVS, CDR2 FNYEAQ. V lost 1 base, J lost 2 bases, and 5 bases stayed unmatched. The CDR3 is CASSLGSSGGPYEQYF. DNA for the CDR3: TGTGCCAGCAGCTTAGGTTCTAGCGGGGGCCCCTACGAGCAGTACTTC.

The chain has TRBV4-3 and TRBJ2-2, with D hard to call. V gave up 4 bases and J gave up 4 bases, with 10 bases separating them. Germline lookup yields CDR1 LGHNA and CDR2 YSLEER. The CDR3 is 14 amino acids. In nucleotides, the CDR3 is TGCGCCAGCAGCCCTTCGGTCCGCACCGGGGAGCTGTTTTTT. Its protein product is CASSPSVRTGELFF.

The chain recombines TRBV13 with TRBJ2-5; 8 nucleotides agree with TRBD1. The V and J ends lost 3 bases and 4 bases, in that order; junction bases with no gene match: 16. There are 18 residues in the CDR3. Germline-derived CDR1 and CDR2 are PRHDT and FYEKMQ (reference sequence). The CDR3 bases are TGTGCCAGCAGCTTGGGTTTCCCCCGACAGGGGCCAGGAGAGACCCAGTACTTC. Protein product: CASSLGFPRQGPGETQYF.

The rearrangement joins TRBV5-1 to TRBJ2-3, with D unresolved. Between the trimmed V and J ends, which lost 0 bases and 4 bases, there was a span of 9 bases. CDR1 SGHRS and CDR2 YFSETQ come from the germline V gene. The CDR3 covers 14 residues. This CDR3 reads CASSLEEVADTQYF. CDR3 DNA sequence: TGCGCCAGCAGCTTGGAAGAGGTTGCAGATACGCAGTATTTT. Full variable domain (outside the CDR3, taken from reference TRBV5-1 and TRBJ2-3): KAGVTQTPRYLIKTRGQQVTLSCSPISGHRSVSWYQQTPGQGLQFLFEYFSETQRNKGNFPGRFSGRQFSNSRSEMNVSTLELGDSALYLCASSLEEVADTQYFGPGTRLTVL.

CDR3 sequence reads: CASGGQSVLDEQYF. The CDR3 DNA follows: TGTGCCAGCGGAGGGCAGAGTGTGTTGGACGAGCAGTACTTC. The rearrangement uses TRBV6-6 and TRBJ2-7, with D possibly matching TRBD2 (6 bases). CDR1 MNHNY and CDR2 SVGAGI come from the germline V gene (reference sequence). V lost 8 bases, J lost 5 bases, and 19 bases lay in between. CDR3 length: 14 amino acids.